A selection of T cell receptor beta chains follows, all from one sample in a study of blood T cell repertoires in COVID-19. TCRdb's copy holds only in-frame clones and misses some; the assay was immunoSEQ multiplex PCR. The sample holds a few hundred thousand clones, less than 90% seen once. The sequencing input was PBMCs or T cells enriched from blood (not recorded which). These receptors were obtained from a woman aged 25 to 45 who had recovered from COVID-19. CDR3s include the opening cysteine and the closing phenylalanine or tryptophan. A D gene is named only where the DNA matches it firmly. Size is stated for part of the rows, as once, few or many counts, or as a class when the clone is expanded.

V gene: TRBV3-1/TRBV3-2
clone size: -
J gene: TRBJ1-4
D gene: -
CDR3 DNA: TGTGCCAGCAGCCAAGGAGGAACAGGGCTTAATGAAAAACTGTTTTTT
CDR3 protein: CASSQGGTGLNEKLFF

V gene: TRBV29-1
clone size: -
J gene: TRBJ1-6
D gene: TRBD1
CDR3 DNA: TGCAGCGCCCGGGGACAGGGTGAAAATTCACCCCTCCACTTT
CDR3 protein: CSARGQGENSPLHF

V gene: TRBV6-5
clone size: -
J gene: TRBJ1-1
D gene: TRBD1
CDR3 DNA: TGTGCCAGCAGGCAATTCGGGGACAGCACTGAAGCTTTCTTT
CDR3 protein: CASRQFGDSTEAFF

V gene: TRBV7-9
clone size: few
J gene: TRBJ2-2
D gene: TRBD1
CDR3 DNA: TGTGCCAGCAGCTGGGTTAAGGGGGCAAACACCGGGGAGCTGTTTTTT
CDR3 protein: CASSWVKGANTGELFF

V gene: TRBV2
clone size: -
J gene: TRBJ2-1
D gene: TRBD2
CDR3 DNA: TGTGCCAGCAGCGAAGCTAGCGGGGGCTACAATGAGCAGTTCTTC
CDR3 protein: CASSEASGGYNEQFF

V gene: TRBV11-2
clone size: -
J gene: TRBJ2-7
D gene: TRBD1
CDR3 DNA: TGTGCCAGCAGCCAGAGGGGGACAGGGAGAGGCTACGAGCAGTACTTC
CDR3 protein: CASSQRGTGRGYEQYF

V gene: TRBV5-4
clone size: few
J gene: TRBJ2-5
D gene: TRBD2
CDR3 DNA: TGTGCCAGCAGCTTGTGGGGTACTAGCGGGGGTTCGGAGACCCAGTACTTC
CDR3 protein: CASSLWGTSGGSETQYF

V gene: TRBV24-1
clone size: -
J gene: TRBJ2-5
D gene: TRBD1
CDR3 DNA: TGTGCCACCAGTGATTTGGACAGGGGTAAAGAAGAGACCCAGTACTTC
CDR3 protein: CATSDLDRGKEETQYF

V gene: TRBV2
clone size: once
J gene: TRBJ2-7
D gene: -
CDR3 DNA: TGTGCCAGCAGTGTGGGGAGCTCCTACGAGCAGTACTTC
CDR3 protein: CASSVGSSYEQYF

V gene: TRBV4-1
clone size: -
J gene: TRBJ2-3
D gene: TRBD2
CDR3 DNA: TGCGCCAGCAGCCAACCGACGCGTCGCGGGGGGCGATACACAGATACGCAGTATTTT
CDR3 protein: CASSQPTRRGGRYTDTQYF

V gene: TRBV19
clone size: -
J gene: TRBJ1-3
D gene: TRBD1
CDR3 DNA: TGTGCCAGTAGTAGGGACAGCCTTTACTCTGGAAACACCATATATTTT
CDR3 protein: CASSRDSLYSGNTIYF